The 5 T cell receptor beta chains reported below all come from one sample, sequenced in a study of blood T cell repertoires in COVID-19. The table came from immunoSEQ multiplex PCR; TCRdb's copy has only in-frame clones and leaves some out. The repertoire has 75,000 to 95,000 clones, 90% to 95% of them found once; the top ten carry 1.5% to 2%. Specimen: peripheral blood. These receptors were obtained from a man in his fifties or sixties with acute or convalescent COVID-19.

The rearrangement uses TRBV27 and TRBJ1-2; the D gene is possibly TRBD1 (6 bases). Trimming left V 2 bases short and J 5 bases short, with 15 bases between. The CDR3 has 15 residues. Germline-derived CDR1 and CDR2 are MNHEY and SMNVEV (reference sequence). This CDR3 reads CASSLDGGGAYGYTF. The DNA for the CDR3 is TGTGCCAGCAGTTTAGACGGCGGGGGGGCATATGGCTACACCTTC.

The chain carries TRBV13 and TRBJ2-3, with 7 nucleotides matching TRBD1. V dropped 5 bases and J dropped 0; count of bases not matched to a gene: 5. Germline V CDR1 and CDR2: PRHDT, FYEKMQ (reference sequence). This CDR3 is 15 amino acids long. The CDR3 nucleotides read TGTGCCAGCAGCGTAAACAGGGGTAGCACAGATACGCAGTATTTT. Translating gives CASSVNRGSTDTQYF. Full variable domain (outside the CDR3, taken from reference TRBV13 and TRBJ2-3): AAGVIQSPRHLIKEKRETATLKCYPIPRHDTVYWYQQGPGQDPQFLISFYEKMQSDKGSIPDRFSAQQFSDYHSELNMSSLELGDSALYFCASSVNRGSTDTQYFGPGTRLTVL.

The CDR3 protein is CASSMAGGRSNTGELFF. DNA of the CDR3: TGTGCCAGTAGTATGGCAGGGGGTCGGTCGAACACCGGGGAGCTGTTTTTT. This sequence joins TRBV19 and TRBJ2-2; 7 positions match TRBD1. Germline CDR1 and CDR2: LNHDA and SQIVND (reference sequence). Germline trimming cut 3 bases from V and 0 bases from J; bases unmatched to any gene: 7. The CDR3 consists of 17 residues. The full variable domain, completed using reference TRBV19 and TRBJ2-2, is DGGITQSPKYLFRKEGQNVTLSCEQNLNHDAMYWYRQDPGQGLRLIYYSQIVNDFQKGDIAEGYSVSREKKESFPLTVTSAQKNPTAFYLCASSMAGGRSNTGELFFGEGSRLTVL.

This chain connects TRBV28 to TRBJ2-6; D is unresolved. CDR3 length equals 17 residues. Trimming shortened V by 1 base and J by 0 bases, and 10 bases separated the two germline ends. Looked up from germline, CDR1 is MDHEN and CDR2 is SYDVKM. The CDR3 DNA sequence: TGTGCCAGCAGTTTATCCGCGACTGTCTCTGGGGCCAACGTCCTGACTTTC. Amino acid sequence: CASSLSATVSGANVLTF.

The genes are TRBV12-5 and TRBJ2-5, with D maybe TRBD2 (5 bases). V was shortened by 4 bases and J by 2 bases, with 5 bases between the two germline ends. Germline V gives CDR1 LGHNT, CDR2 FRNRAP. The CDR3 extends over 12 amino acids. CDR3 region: CASGSGQETQYF. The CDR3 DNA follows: TGTGCTAGTGGTTCGGGACAAGAGACCCAGTACTTC.